Listed below are T cell receptor beta chains from one sample, sequenced in a study of a mutant IDH1 vaccine in newly diagnosed glioma. No antigen has been assigned to these receptors. Clones were sequenced by immunoSEQ multiplex PCR, and TCRdb holds only the in-frame ones, with some missing. This sample has roughly 52,000 clones, with 60% to 85% found just once. The sample here was PBMCs, taken from a glioma patient whose treatment included an IDH1 peptide vaccine. The receptors originated from a man aged 40-49 years with glioma. The CDR3 runs from the conserved cysteine through the conserved F or W. A D gene is named only where the DNA matches it firmly. Rows may omit the clone size; those that give it use once, few, many or a size class.

J: TRBJ1-2; V: TRBV6-1; D: TRBD1; size: once; length: 15; DNA: TGTGCCAGCAGTGAAGGCCGGAGGGACAGTCGGCTAGGCACCTTC; CDR3: CASSEGRRDSRLGTF
J: TRBJ1-1; V: TRBV5-6; D: NA; size: NA; length: 14; DNA: TGTGCCAGCAGCCCCTTTCGAGGGGGCACTGAAGCTTTCTTT; CDR3: CASSPFRGGTEAFF
J: TRBJ2-5; V: TRBV30; D: NA; size: NA; length: 15; DNA: TGTGCCTGGGGTCCAGGGTCATTGCGACGAGAGACCCAGTACTTC; CDR3: CAWGPGSLRRETQYF
J: TRBJ1-1; V: TRBV2; D: NA; size: once; length: 14; DNA: TGTGCCAGCAGTGAAAGGGGAACGAACACTGAAGCTTTCTTT; CDR3: CASSERGTNTEAFF
J: TRBJ1-2; V: TRBV30; D: TRBD1; size: few; length: 12; DNA: TGTGCCTACCGACAGGGGATCGCTGGCTACACCTTC; CDR3: CAYRQGIAGYTF
J: TRBJ2-1; V: TRBV4-3; D: NA; size: NA; length: 17; DNA: TGCGCCAGCAGCCAAGATCTTCCGCTAAGCTCCTACAATGAGCAGTTCTTC; CDR3: CASSQDLPLSSYNEQFF
J: TRBJ2-7; V: TRBV19; D: NA; size: NA; length: 13; DNA: TGTGCCAGTAGTAGCGCAGGCGAGTACGAGCAGTACTTC; CDR3: CASSSAGEYEQYF
J: TRBJ2-1; V: TRBV9; D: TRBD2; size: NA; length: 15; DNA: TGTGCCAGCAGCAAAAGGACTAGCGGGATGAATGAGCAGTTCTTC; CDR3: CASSKRTSGMNEQFF
J: TRBJ2-7; V: TRBV5-6; D: TRBD1; size: NA; length: 15; DNA: TGTGCCAGCAGGATAGGCCCACAGGGGTCCTACGAGCAGTACTTC; CDR3: CASRIGPQGSYEQYF
J: TRBJ2-7; V: TRBV4-1; D: TRBD1; size: NA; length: 16; DNA: TGCGCCAGCAGCCGAGTGGACGGGACAGGTTCGTTCGAGCAGTACTTC; CDR3: CASSRVDGTGSFEQYF
J: TRBJ2-1; V: TRBV7-2; D: NA; size: NA; length: 16; DNA: TGTGCCAGCAGCTTAGAGGCGACTTCACTCTACAATGAGCAGTTCTTC; CDR3: CASSLEATSLYNEQFF
J: TRBJ1-6; V: TRBV7-2; D: NA; size: NA; length: 15; DNA: TGTGCCAGCAGCTACGGGACCGGAGGGAATTCACCCCTCCACTTT; CDR3: CASSYGTGGNSPLHF
J: TRBJ2-1; V: TRBV27; D: NA; size: NA; length: 17; DNA: TGTGCCAGCTCCCTCTATCGGGTCAGAGGCCAATACAATGAGCAGTTCTTC; CDR3: CASSLYRVRGQYNEQFF
J: TRBJ2-1; V: TRBV10-3; D: NA; size: NA; length: 13; DNA: TGTGCCATCAACCAGGGTCCCTACAATGAGCAGTTCTTC; CDR3: CAINQGPYNEQFF
J: TRBJ2-3; V: TRBV10-1; D: NA; size: NA; length: 18; DNA: TGCGCCAGCAGTGAGTCGATAGTGAGCGGAACCAACACAGATACGCAGTATTTT; CDR3: CASSESIVSGTNTDTQYF
J: TRBJ1-2; V: TRBV7-2; D: NA; size: NA; length: 13; DNA: TGTGCCAGCAGCCCGCGGGAGACCTATGGCTACACCTTC; CDR3: CASSPRETYGYTF
J: TRBJ2-5; V: TRBV4-3; D: TRBD2; size: NA; length: 16; DNA: TGCGCCAGCAGCCAAGACAACGGGGAGGGACAAGAGACCCAGTACTTC; CDR3: CASSQDNGEGQETQYF
J: TRBJ2-5; V: TRBV7-9; D: TRBD1; size: NA; length: 14; DNA: TGTGCCAGCAGCGGTGCGACAGGGATAGAGACCCAGTACTTC; CDR3: CASSGATGIETQYF
J: TRBJ1-1; V: TRBV18; D: NA; size: few; length: 16; DNA: TGTGCCAGCTCACCACCCAGCGGAGGAGCGAACACTGAAGCTTTCTTT; CDR3: CASSPPSGGANTEAFF
J: TRBJ2-7; V: TRBV6-1; D: NA; size: NA; length: 12; DNA: TGTGCCAGCAGTGAAGGGGACGGCCGAGAGCCGTTC; CDR3: CASSEGDGREPF
J: TRBJ1-1; V: TRBV7-2; D: NA; size: once; length: 13; DNA: TGTGCCAGCAGCTTAACTGCGAACACTGAAGCTTTCTTT; CDR3: CASSLTANTEAFF
J: TRBJ2-1; V: TRBV5-1; D: NA; size: NA; length: 18; DNA: TGCGCCAGCAGCTTGGCCAGGCGTAGCGGTACCTCCTACAATGAGCAGTTCTTC; CDR3: CASSLARRSGTSYNEQFF
J: TRBJ2-6; V: TRBV7-8; D: TRBD1; size: NA; length: 19; DNA: TGTGCCAGCAATAAATGGGGGACAGGGGCTTTCTCTGGGGCCAACGTCCTGACTTTC; CDR3: CASNKWGTGAFSGANVLTF
J: TRBJ2-7; V: TRBV14; D: NA; size: NA; length: 16; DNA: TGTGCCAGCAGCCAGCAAAATGGGGGACGGCGAGGCGAGCAGTACTTC; CDR3: CASSQQNGGRRGEQYF
J: TRBJ2-1; V: TRBV5-1; D: NA; size: NA; length: 12; DNA: TGCGCCAGCAGCTACAACTACAATGAGCAGTTCTTC; CDR3: CASSYNYNEQFF
J: TRBJ2-1; V: TRBV10-3; D: NA; size: once; length: 15; DNA: TGTGCCATCAGTGGAGGCAGGGAATACTACAATGAGCAGTTCTTC; CDR3: CAISGGREYYNEQFF
J: TRBJ2-3; V: TRBV29-1; D: TRBD2; size: NA; length: 15; DNA: TGCAGCGTTGAAGATCAAGCGGGATGGACAGATACGCAGTATTTT; CDR3: CSVEDQAGWTDTQYF
J: TRBJ2-1; V: TRBV7-2; D: TRBD2; size: NA; length: 15; DNA: TGTGCCAGCAGCCCAGCCTCCGGGACTAGTCAAGAGCAGTTCTTC; CDR3: CASSPASGTSQEQFF
J: TRBJ2-5; V: TRBV11-3; D: TRBD2; size: NA; length: 17; DNA: TGTGCCAGCAACTTAGGGCTAGCGGGAAACTTAGGAGAGACCCAGTACTTC; CDR3: CASNLGLAGNLGETQYF
J: TRBJ1-4; V: TRBV5-1; D: NA; size: NA; length: 15; DNA: TGCGCCAGCAGCTCCCTTGCAGGGAGTGGGGAAAAACTGTTTTTT; CDR3: CASSSLAGSGEKLFF
J: TRBJ2-1; V: TRBV4-3; D: NA; size: few; length: 14; DNA: TGCGCCAGCAGCCAAGATTTGGCCTACAATGAGCAGTTCTTC; CDR3: CASSQDLAYNEQFF
J: TRBJ2-3; V: TRBV27; D: TRBD1; size: NA; length: 15; DNA: TGTGCCAGCAGGGACTACAGGGGGCGGACAGATACGCAGTATTTT; CDR3: CASRDYRGRTDTQYF
J: TRBJ1-2; V: TRBV7-8; D: NA; size: NA; length: 16; DNA: TGTGCCAGCAGCCCCCGGGACATCCCGTACCTATATGGCTACACCTTC; CDR3: CASSPRDIPYLYGYTF
J: TRBJ2-3; V: TRBV11-2; D: NA; size: NA; length: 15; DNA: TGTGCCAGCAGCTTAGTGGCAGGAGTCACAGATACGCAGTATTTT; CDR3: CASSLVAGVTDTQYF
J: TRBJ2-1; V: TRBV18; D: TRBD1; size: NA; length: 15; DNA: TGTGCCAGCTCACCAGAAGGGAACAGGGGAAATGAGCAGTTCTTC; CDR3: CASSPEGNRGNEQFF
J: TRBJ1-5; V: TRBV5-1; D: NA; size: NA; length: 14; DNA: TGCGCCAGCAGCTTGGGAGGGAGCGATCAGCCCCAGCATTTT; CDR3: CASSLGGSDQPQHF
J: TRBJ2-1; V: TRBV10-1; D: NA; size: NA; length: 14; DNA: TGCGCCAGCAGTGAGTCTGTAGGGGACAATGAGCAGTTCTTC; CDR3: CASSESVGDNEQFF